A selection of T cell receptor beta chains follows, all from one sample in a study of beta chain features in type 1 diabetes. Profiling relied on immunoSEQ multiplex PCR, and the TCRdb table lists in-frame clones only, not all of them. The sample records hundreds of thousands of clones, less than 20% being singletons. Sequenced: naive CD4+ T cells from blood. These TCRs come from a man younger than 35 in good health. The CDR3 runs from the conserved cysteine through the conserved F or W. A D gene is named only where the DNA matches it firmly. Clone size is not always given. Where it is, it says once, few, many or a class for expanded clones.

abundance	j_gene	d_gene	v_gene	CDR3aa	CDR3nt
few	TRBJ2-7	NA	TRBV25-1	CASSAPGTYEQYF	TGTGCCAGCAGTGCCCCGGGGACCTACGAGCAGTACTTC
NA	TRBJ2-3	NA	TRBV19	CATTWTATDTQYF	TGTGCCACCACCTGGACAGCCACAGATACGCAGTATTTT
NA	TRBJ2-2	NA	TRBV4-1	CASSQEGRATGELFF	TGCGCCAGCAGCCAGGAGGGCCGGGCCACCGGGGAGCTGTTTTTT
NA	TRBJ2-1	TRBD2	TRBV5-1	CASSLERGLRGNEQFF	TGCGCCAGCAGCTTAGAAAGGGGACTACGGGGGAATGAGCAGTTCTTC
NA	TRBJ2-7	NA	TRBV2	CASTSVQGIMYEQYF	TGTGCCAGCACGTCCGTACAGGGAATTATGTACGAGCAGTACTTC
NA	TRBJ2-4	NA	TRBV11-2	CASSSVQGTRGSIQYF	TGTGCCAGCAGCTCCGTCCAGGGGACAAGGGGTTCCATTCAGTACTTC
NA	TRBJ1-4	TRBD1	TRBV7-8	CASSLMTTGNEKLFF	TGTGCCAGCAGCTTAATGACGACAGGGAATGAAAAACTGTTTTTT
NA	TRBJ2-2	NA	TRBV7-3	CASSVNRESSTGELFF	TGTGCCAGCAGCGTCAACAGGGAGTCAAGCACCGGGGAGCTGTTTTTT
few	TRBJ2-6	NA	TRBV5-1	CASSPPRAGANVLTF	TGCGCCAGTTCTCCCCCCCGCGCTGGGGCCAACGTCCTGACTTTC
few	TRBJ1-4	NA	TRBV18	CASSTGQINEKLFF	TGTGCCAGCTCGACAGGACAGATTAATGAAAAACTGTTTTTT
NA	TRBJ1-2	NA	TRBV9	CASSVAGVNYGYTF	TGTGCCAGCAGCGTAGCGGGGGTAAACTATGGCTACACCTTC
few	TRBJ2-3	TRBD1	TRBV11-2	CASSLAGGGGTDTQYF	TGTGCCAGCAGCTTAGCAGGGGGTGGTGGCACAGATACGCAGTATTTT
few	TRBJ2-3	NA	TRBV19	CASSVTTPTDTQYF	TGTGCCAGTAGCGTCACCACGCCCACAGATACGCAGTATTTT
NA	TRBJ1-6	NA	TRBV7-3	CASSPGTFNSPLHF	TGTGCCAGCAGCCCAGGGACCTTTAATTCACCCCTCCACTTT
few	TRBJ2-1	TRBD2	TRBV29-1	CSVEPFGRGGDNEQFF	TGCAGCGTTGAACCCTTCGGGAGGGGAGGGGACAATGAGCAGTTCTTC
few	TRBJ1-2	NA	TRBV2	CASRVDSYVDGYTF	TGTGCCAGCAGAGTAGACAGCTATGTGGATGGCTACACCTTC
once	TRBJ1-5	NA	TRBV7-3	CASSLSRLPNQPQHF	TGTGCCAGCAGCTTATCCCGCCTCCCCAATCAGCCCCAGCATTTT
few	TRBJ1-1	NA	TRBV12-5	CASGLGQNTEAFF	TGTGCTAGTGGTTTGGGACAGAACACTGAAGCTTTCTTT
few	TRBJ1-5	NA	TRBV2	CASSYIGGPQHF	TGTGCCAGCAGTTACATAGGCGGCCCCCAGCATTTT
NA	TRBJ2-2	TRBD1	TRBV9	CASSVRTGNTGELFF	TGTGCCAGCAGCGTACGGACAGGGAACACCGGGGAGCTGTTTTTT
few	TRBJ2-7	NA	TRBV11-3	CASSSIGGRAQYF	TGTGCCAGCAGCTCTATCGGGGGCCGAGCGCAGTACTTC
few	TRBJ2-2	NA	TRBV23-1	CASSPGSPGGELFF	TGCGCCAGCAGTCCGGGATCCCCGGGTGGGGAGCTGTTTTTT
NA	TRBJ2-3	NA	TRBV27	CASRPLRGGMTDTQYF	TGTGCCAGCAGGCCCTTGCGTGGGGGGATGACAGATACGCAGTATTTT
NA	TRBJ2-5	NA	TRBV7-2	CASSRIRGAEETQYF	TGTGCCAGCAGCAGGATTCGGGGGGCGGAAGAGACCCAGTACTTC
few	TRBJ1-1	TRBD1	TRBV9	CASSPQGPMGTEAFF	TGTGCCAGCAGCCCACAGGGGCCGATGGGCACTGAAGCTTTCTTT
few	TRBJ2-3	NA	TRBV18	CASSSALESSQYF	TGTGCCAGCTCATCAGCCCTGGAATCATCGCAGTATTTT